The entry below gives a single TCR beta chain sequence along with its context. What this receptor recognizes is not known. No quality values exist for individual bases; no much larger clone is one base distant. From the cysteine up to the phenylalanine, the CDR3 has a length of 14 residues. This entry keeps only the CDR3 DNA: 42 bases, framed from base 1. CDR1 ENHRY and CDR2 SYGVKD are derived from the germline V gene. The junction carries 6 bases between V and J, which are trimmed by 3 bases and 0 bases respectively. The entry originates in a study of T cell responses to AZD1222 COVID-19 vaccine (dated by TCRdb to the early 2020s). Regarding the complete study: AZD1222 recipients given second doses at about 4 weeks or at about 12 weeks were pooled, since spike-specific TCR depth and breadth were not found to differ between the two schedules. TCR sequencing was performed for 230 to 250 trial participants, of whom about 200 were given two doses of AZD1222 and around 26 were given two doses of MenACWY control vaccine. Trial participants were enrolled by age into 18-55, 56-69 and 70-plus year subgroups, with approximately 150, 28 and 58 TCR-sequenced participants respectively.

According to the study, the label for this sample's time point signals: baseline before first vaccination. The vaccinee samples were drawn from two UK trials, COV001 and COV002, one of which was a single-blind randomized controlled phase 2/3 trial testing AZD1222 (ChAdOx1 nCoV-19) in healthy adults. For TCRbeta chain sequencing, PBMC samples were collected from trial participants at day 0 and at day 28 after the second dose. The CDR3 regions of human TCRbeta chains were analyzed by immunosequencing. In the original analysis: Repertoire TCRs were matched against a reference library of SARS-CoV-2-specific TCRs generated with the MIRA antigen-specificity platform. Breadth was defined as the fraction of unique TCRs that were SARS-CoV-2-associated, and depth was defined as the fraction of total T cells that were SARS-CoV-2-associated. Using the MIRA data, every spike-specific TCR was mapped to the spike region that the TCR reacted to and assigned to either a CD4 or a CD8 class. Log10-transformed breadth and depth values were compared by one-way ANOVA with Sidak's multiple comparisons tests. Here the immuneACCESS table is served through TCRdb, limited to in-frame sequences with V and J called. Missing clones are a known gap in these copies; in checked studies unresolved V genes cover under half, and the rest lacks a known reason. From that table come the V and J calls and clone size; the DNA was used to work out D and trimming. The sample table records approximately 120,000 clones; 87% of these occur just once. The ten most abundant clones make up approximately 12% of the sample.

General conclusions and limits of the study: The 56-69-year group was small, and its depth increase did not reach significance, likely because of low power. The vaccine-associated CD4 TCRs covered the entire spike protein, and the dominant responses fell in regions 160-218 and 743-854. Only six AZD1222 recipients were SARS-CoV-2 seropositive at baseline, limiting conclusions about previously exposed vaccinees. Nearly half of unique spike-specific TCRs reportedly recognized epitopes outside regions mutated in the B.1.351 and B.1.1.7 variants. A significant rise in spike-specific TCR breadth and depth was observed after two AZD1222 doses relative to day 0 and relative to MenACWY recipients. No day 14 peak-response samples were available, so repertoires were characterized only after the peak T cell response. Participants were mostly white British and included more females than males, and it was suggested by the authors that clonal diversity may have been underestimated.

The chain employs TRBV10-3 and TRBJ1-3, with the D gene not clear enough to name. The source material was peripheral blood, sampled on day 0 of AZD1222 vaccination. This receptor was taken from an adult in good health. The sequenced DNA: TGTGCCATCAGTGACGGGTCCTCTGGAAACACCATATATTTT. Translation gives CAISDGSSGNTIYF.